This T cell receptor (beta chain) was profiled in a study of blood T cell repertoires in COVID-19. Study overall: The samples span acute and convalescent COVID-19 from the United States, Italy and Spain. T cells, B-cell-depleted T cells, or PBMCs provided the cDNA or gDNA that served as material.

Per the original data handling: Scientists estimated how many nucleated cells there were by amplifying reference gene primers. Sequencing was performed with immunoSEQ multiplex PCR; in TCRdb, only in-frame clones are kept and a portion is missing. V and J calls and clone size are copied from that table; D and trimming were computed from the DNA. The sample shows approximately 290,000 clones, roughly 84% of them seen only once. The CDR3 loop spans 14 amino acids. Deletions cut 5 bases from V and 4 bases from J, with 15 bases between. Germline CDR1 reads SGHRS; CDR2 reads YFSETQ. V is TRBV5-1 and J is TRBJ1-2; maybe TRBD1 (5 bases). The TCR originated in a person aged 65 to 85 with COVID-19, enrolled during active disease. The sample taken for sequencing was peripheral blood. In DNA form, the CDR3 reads TGCGCCAGCAGACAGGAGGGCAAAATCTATGGCTACACCTTC. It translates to CASRQEGKIYGYTF.